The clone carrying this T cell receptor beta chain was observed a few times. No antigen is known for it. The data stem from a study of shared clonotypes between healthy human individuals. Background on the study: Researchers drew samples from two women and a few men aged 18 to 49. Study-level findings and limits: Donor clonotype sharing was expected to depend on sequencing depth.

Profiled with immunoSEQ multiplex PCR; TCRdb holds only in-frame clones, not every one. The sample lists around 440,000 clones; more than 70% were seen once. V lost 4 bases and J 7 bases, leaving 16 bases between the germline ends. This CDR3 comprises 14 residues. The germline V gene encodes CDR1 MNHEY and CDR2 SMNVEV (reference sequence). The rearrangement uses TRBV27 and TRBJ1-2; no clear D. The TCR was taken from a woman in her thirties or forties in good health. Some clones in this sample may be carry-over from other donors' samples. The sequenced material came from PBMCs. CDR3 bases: TGTGCCAGCAGTTGCGGGTCTTGGAGTTGTGGCTACACCTTC. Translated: CASSCGSWSCGYTF.